This TCR beta chain emerged from a study of early T cells in non-severe SARS-CoV-2 infection (dated by TCRdb to 2020 to 2022). About the study as a whole: Because TCR sequencing relied on bulk RNA taken from unsorted whole blood, pairing of alpha and beta chains was not possible. Results the study describes overall, beyond this receptor: VDJdb matching was skewed toward anti-spike CD8 responses and likely underestimated virus-specific expansions, missing private and CD4 specificities.

The study was a case-control design nested within a healthcare worker cohort in London, UK, with weekly nasopharyngeal swab PCR tests and blood sampling. Between 23 and 31 March 2020, the week of the UK lockdown, healthcare workers were enrolled and then followed up weekly for as long as 16 weeks. To prepare the library, 5' RACE was applied. Sequencing relied on a NextSeq 500. In the TCR library protocol, unique molecular identifiers were attached to individual cDNA molecules to correct for PCR bias and sequencing error. Sequencing covered both TCR alpha and beta chains, and within each sample the abundances of alpha and beta sequences were tightly co-correlated. As for the authors' bioinformatics: Decombinator V4 was used to annotate the V gene, J gene and CDR3 of the TCR sequences. Expanded TCRs were defined as changing significantly between any two time points under a Poisson model with p below 0.0001. TCR abundances were normalised to the total number of TCRs sequenced in each sample and reported as counts per million. MAIT TCRs were defined by TRAV1-2 paired with TRAJ12, TRAJ20 or TRAJ33, and iNKT TCRs by TRAV10 paired with TRAJ18. VDJdb, accessed 1 November 2021, was searched for CMV, EBV and SARS-CoV-2 annotated TCRs, with TCRs annotated for multiple antigens excluded. The public reads were reprocessed in TCRdb via fastp at Q25 and MiXCR, keeping in-frame beta chains. Identical CDR3 protein sequences are pooled into one entry, listed with their most common genes and DNA. The V and J calls, along with clone size, are taken from TCRdb and not from the paper's own processing. For this sample there are under 60,000 distinct CDR3 sequences; roughly 9.4% appear just once. The ten top clones hold roughly 4.8% of the sample.

Remarks on this clonotype: Its antigen is currently not known. No much larger clone is present one base from it, and per-base qualities are unavailable.

The CDR3 covers 17 residues, taking in both the cysteine and the phenylalanine. Solely the CDR3 DNA is kept, with 51 bases framed from the first base. The germline V gene specifies KGHSH as CDR1 and LQKENI as CDR2. Clipping removes 1 base from V and 5 bases from J, with 6 as the unmatched junction base count. The sequenced sample was whole blood, obtained at baseline. This TCR came from an adult who was a healthcare worker with PCR-confirmed SARS-CoV-2 infection or an uninfected control (not recorded which). The chain was built from TRBV18 and TRBJ2-3, with TRBD2 matching 13 junction bases. The CDR3 reads CASSPLGLAGVLDTQYF. The base sequence is TGTGCCAGCTCACCACTAGGACTAGCGGGAGTTCTAGATACGCAGTATTTT.